This TCR beta chain was identified in a study of blood T cells in healthy people across ages. The study's findings and limits: The authors considered diversity estimates from one million T cells to be underestimates.

The extraction recovered at least 5 micrograms of total RNA per sample. The germline CDR1 and CDR2 sequences are SQVTM and ANQGSEA. Trimming cost V 3 bases and J 8 bases; bases outside gene matches: 7. The CDR3 is 14 residues long. The authors ran a second PCR of roughly 6 to 12 cycles using a sample-barcoded 5' primer and a J-beta primer mix. Tagging of each cDNA molecule was performed by a template-switch adaptor with 12 random nucleotides. A minimum of 2.5 million CDR3-containing paired-end reads was obtained for each sample. Using its own MiXCR run on the 5' RACE reads, TCRdb lists one record per CDR3 protein. The top ten clones hold 7.9% of a sample with some 1.4 million distinct CDR3 sequences, about 43% of them seen once. This clonotype has only a few counts. Its target is unknown.

This clonotype was sampled from a woman younger than 35 in good health. Sequencing was performed on blood. J is TRBJ2-1 and V is TRBV29-1; 10 bases agree with TRBD1. CDR3 protein: CSVDEDRGIYEQFF. CDR3 coding DNA: TGCAGCGTTGACGAGGACAGGGGGATATATGAGCAGTTCTTC.